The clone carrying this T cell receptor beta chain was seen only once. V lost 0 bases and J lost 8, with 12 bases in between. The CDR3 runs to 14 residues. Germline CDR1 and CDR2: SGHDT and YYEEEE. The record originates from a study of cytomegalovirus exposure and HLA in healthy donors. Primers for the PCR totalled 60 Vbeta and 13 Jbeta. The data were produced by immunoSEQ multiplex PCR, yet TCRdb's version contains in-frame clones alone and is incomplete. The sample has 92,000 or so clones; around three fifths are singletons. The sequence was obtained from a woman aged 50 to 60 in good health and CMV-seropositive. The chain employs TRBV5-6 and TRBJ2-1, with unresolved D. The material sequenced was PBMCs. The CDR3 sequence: CASSLALPADEQFF. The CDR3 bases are TGTGCCAGCAGCTTGGCACTGCCCGCCGATGAGCAGTTCTTC.